The present entry profiles one T cell receptor (beta chain) with its context. Its antigen is unknown. The sample belongs to a study of shared clonotypes between healthy human individuals. About the research overall: There were three CD4 naive, three CD4 memory, two CD8 naive and one CD8 memory plates per donor. Whole-study findings and limits: Non-shared clonotypes had lower generation probabilities than those shared by all four donors. The rarefaction results pointed to incomplete sorted-subset sequencing despite large depth.

Trimming at V came to 6 bases and at J to 2 bases, leaving 0 bases not matched to a gene. Germline V lookup: CDR1 MNHEY, CDR2 SVGAGI. This CDR3 comprises 12 residues. Using immunoSEQ multiplex PCR, the repertoire was profiled, and TCRdb retains in-frame clones only, with some absent. The sample lists around 980,000 clones; 75% to 85% were seen once. This TCR came from a man aged 18-30 years in good health. Some clones in this sample may be carry-over from other donors' samples. V usage is TRBV6-5 and J usage is TRBJ2-5, with 7 bases fitting TRBD1. The sequenced sample consisted of memory CD4+ T cells from PBMCs. Regarding subset: CD45RA-negative fraction. The CDR3 region is CASRGQQETQYF. The DNA of the CDR3 is TGTGCCAGCAGGGGACAGCAAGAGACCCAGTACTTC.